This is a list of T cell receptor beta chains from one sample in a study of cytomegalovirus exposure and HLA in healthy donors. Method: immunoSEQ multiplex PCR; TCRdb's copy keeps in-frame clones and lacks some. The table shows about 170,000 clones, with around 82% occurring only once. The specimen was PBMCs. The receptors here all came from a male donor in good health and CMV-seronegative. Each CDR3 is given without its conserved first and last residue.

v_call	j_call	cdr3_aa
TRBV15	TRBJ1-1	ATQPRQGNTEAF
TRBV25-1	TRBJ1-5	ASSQTGVFGQPQH
TRBV5-6	TRBJ1-3	ASSLQVLSGNTIY
TRBV19	TRBJ2-7	ASSMVRDYEQY
TRBV9	TRBJ2-7	ASSAHGSAAGEQY
TRBV6-1	TRBJ2-1	ASKSSSDEQF
TRBV25-1	TRBJ2-7	ASSGQPYEQY
TRBV11-2	TRBJ2-3	ASSQGTSGTDTQY
TRBV29-1	TRBJ2-3	SVDGEAGGPSTDTQY
TRBV5-1	TRBJ2-2	ASSLAGTGATGELF
TRBV2	TRBJ1-3	ASSADSGSRNTIY
TRBV30	TRBJ2-4	AWSVGQASGRQLAKNIQY
TRBV5-4	TRBJ1-4	ASSQDPPGQGGEKLF
TRBV7-6	TRBJ1-1	ASSLDYGGQGRPNTEAF
TRBV15	TRBJ1-2	ATSRSTAQTGTYGYT
TRBV25-1	TRBJ2-1	ASTLAGINEQF
TRBV19	TRBJ1-4	ASRPSGGTNEKLF
TRBV5-1	TRBJ1-1	ASSLAGGLGSGTEAF
TRBV7-9	NA	ASSLQGTAYEQY
TRBV7-6	TRBJ2-5	ASSSRTSSSKTQY
TRBV28	TRBJ2-7	ASSLERVADSYEQY
TRBV9	TRBJ2-1	ASSVAPGSGRAGYNEQF
TRBV18	TRBJ2-7	ASSRGTQGVYEQY
TRBV7-9	TRBJ1-6	ASSLGSGFGSPLH
TRBV19	TRBJ2-4	ASSIGQGLAKNIQY
TRBV5-4	TRBJ2-7	AGLYLTSHLARQSYEQY
TRBV2	TRBJ2-4	ASSELQALIAKNIQY
TRBV27	TRBJ1-6	ASSLWAGAIGSPLH
TRBV2	TRBJ2-1	ASSEESGLAGGVDEQF
TRBV5-5	TRBJ1-1	ASSFTPTGNTEAF
TRBV27	TRBJ2-7	ASSWRESYEQY
TRBV4-2	TRBJ2-3	ASSQGGLQSTDTQY
TRBV11-3	TRBJ2-3	ASTRQGTDTQY
TRBV7-3	TRBJ2-1	ASSPGGAVYNEQF
TRBV5-8	TRBJ1-5	ASSSPLGQANNQPQH
TRBV6-5	TRBJ1-2	ASSYLQRTGGYT
TRBV5-1	TRBJ2-5	ASSLETAQETQY
TRBV4-3	TRBJ2-1	ASSPGSGSPYNEQF
TRBV5-6	TRBJ2-7	ASSFIDRVLSYEQY
TRBV5-4	TRBJ2-1	ASSLARNNEQF
TRBV19	TRBJ2-4	ASSRSRGNIQY
TRBV5-1	TRBJ1-5	ASSSGDNQPQH
TRBV7-9	TRBJ2-7	ASSLKLAGAYEQY
TRBV6-1	TRBJ1-6	ASSELGQGARSPLH
TRBV6-1	TRBJ1-2	ASSERDRGGLAGGYT
TRBV5-1	TRBJ2-2	ASSPSTAGDTGELF
TRBV10-2	NA	ASSETGGIEQY
TRBV6-1	TRBJ2-7	AVSLPGAGYEQY
TRBV6-1	TRBJ1-4	ASRSAATSNEKLF
TRBV7-9	TRBJ2-1	SSSDTSGRATGYNEQF
TRBV11-2	TRBJ1-4	ASSRDSLTNEKLF
TRBV29-1	TRBJ2-7	SVKPVGAPGEQY
TRBV19	TRBJ1-5	ANKIAGWGNGSNQPQH
TRBV18	TRBJ2-3	ASSPPRGSGGDTQY
TRBV6-1	TRBJ2-1	ASILQGAGQNEQF
TRBV2	TRBJ2-7	ATGQLYEQY
TRBV19	NA	ASSRGRDSYEQY
TRBV11-2	TRBJ2-3	ASSSTSGGEIDTQY